Listed here are 22 T cell receptor beta chains from one sample, sequenced in a study of T cells after yellow fever vaccination. MiXCR, applied by TCRdb to the 5' RACE reads, yields one record per CDR3 protein. Of 400,000 or so distinct CDR3 sequences detected, approximately 18% appear once; the ten largest clones hold 18%. The specimen was PBMCs, collected before the yellow fever booster vaccination. Receptors originate from a man younger than 30 who received the YFV17D yellow fever vaccine.

The chain employs TRBV20-1 and TRBJ2-4; 9 bases fit TRBD2. Unmatched junction bases numbered 7, after V lost 0 bases and J lost 7 bases. Germline V gene lookup returns CDR1 DFQATT and CDR2 SNEGSKA (reference sequence). CDR3 length equals 15 residues. The DNA of the CDR3 is TGCAGTGCTAGAGATCAGCTAGCGGGGTACAACATTCAGTACTTC. Amino acids: CSARDQLAGYNIQYF.

The V and J genes are TRBV28 and TRBJ2-3, with 7 positions matching TRBD1. J was trimmed by 9 bases and V by 6 bases; bases with no gene match: 6. Per germline, CDR1 MDHEN and CDR2 SYDVKM. CDR3 length equals 12 residues. In nucleotides, the CDR3 is TGTGCCAGCAGGACAGGGCTGCCGACGCAGTATTTT. Its translation is CASRTGLPTQYF.

The chain joins TRBV10-3 to TRBJ1-2; D possibly corresponds to TRBD1 (5 bases). CDR3 length: 14 amino acids. In germline, CDR1 is ENHRY, CDR2 SYGVKD. Trimming pared 2 bases from V and 4 bases from J, leaving 11 bases between. The CDR3 is CAISEGWGSYGYTF. CDR3 sequence (DNA): TGTGCCATCAGTGAGGGCTGGGGGTCCTATGGCTACACCTTC.

This chain links TRBV5-4 with TRBJ2-3, with TRBD1 identical over 9 bases. The germline CDR1 and CDR2 sequences are SGHNT and YYREEE (reference sequence). The V segment lost 4 bases and the J segment 1 base; nucleotides outside the gene matches: 4. CDR3 length: 15 residues. Here the CDR3 DNA reads TGTGCCAGCAGCAAACAGGGGGCCGGCACAGATACGCAGTATTTT. Its translation is CASSKQGAGTDTQYF.

The rearrangement uses TRBV5-1 and TRBJ2-1, with 7 nucleotides matching TRBD2. CDR3 size: 14 residues. Trimming took 0 bases from V and 8 from J; bases not matched to a gene: 5. Per the germline V gene, CDR1 is SGHRS and CDR2 is YFSETQ. The CDR3 coding sequence is TGCGCCAGCAGCTTGGCCAAGGGGAGGGATGAGCAGTTCTTC. Translation gives CASSLAKGRDEQFF.

This chain links TRBV5-1 with TRBJ2-3; 9 nucleotides align to TRBD2. V lost 2 bases and J lost 6; bases outside the gene matches: 7. The germline V gene encodes CDR1 SGHRS and CDR2 YFSETQ. The CDR3 covers 15 residues. The CDR3 reads CASSLGLAGLDTQYF. CDR3 DNA: TGCGCCAGCAGCTTAGGGCTAGCGGGGTTGGATACGCAGTATTTT.

This clonotype was observed a handful of times. The genes are TRBV15 and TRBJ2-1; maybe TRBD1 (6 bases). Germline lookup yields CDR1 LNHNV and CDR2 YYDKDF (reference sequence). Trimming pared 3 bases from V and 5 bases from J, leaving 11 bases between. This CDR3 has 14 amino acids. The CDR3 reads CATSRGQGNNEQFF. CDR3 coding DNA: TGTGCCACCAGCAGGGGACAAGGAAACAATGAGCAGTTCTTC.

This clonotype was counted a few times. The chain has TRBV6-2 or TRBV6-3 and TRBJ2-2; D ambiguous. Germline lookup yields CDR1 MNHEY and CDR2 SVGEGT. This CDR3 has 14 amino acids. Trimming cost V 0 bases and J 4 bases, with 6 bases left between them. Here the CDR3 reads CASSYSPGTGELFF. CDR3 bases: TGTGCCAGCAGTTACTCCCCGGGCACCGGGGAGCTGTTTTTT.

The chain joins TRBV4-2 to TRBJ2-7, with D hard to call. V was clipped by 0 bases and J by 5 bases, with 11 bases between them. The CDR3 is 14 amino acids. The V gene's germline CDR1 is LGHNA and CDR2 YNFKEQ. The CDR3: CASSQEGRTHEQYV. In nucleotides, the CDR3 is TGTGCCAGCAGCCAAGAGGGCCGTACCCACGAGCAGTACGTC.

The table lists this clonotype with many counts. V usage is TRBV9 and J usage is TRBJ1-3; D is ambiguous. Trimming removed 3 bases from V and 7 bases from J, with 8 bases in between. Germline values: CDR1 SGDLS, CDR2 YYNGEE. The CDR3 is made up of 12 amino acids. CDR3 sequence reads: CASSARGNTIYF. CDR3 sequence (DNA): TGTGCCAGCAGCGCCCGTGGGAACACCATATATTTT. The full variable domain, rest sourced from reference TRBV9 and TRBJ1-3, is DSGVTQTPKHLITATGQRVTLRCSPRSGDLSVYWYQQSLDQGLQFLIQYYNGEERAKGNILERFSAQQFPDLHSELNLSSLELGDSALYFCASSARGNTIYFGEGSWLTVV.

This chain joins TRBV5-6 and TRBJ2-5; D gene uncertain. The CDR3 covers 15 residues. Trimming cost V 0 bases and J 3 bases, with 12 bases left between them. Germline V CDR1 and CDR2: SGHDT, YYEEEE. The CDR3 bases are TGTGCCAGCAGCTTGGCTGTACGGAAGAAAGAGACCCAGTACTTC. Its translation is CASSLAVRKKETQYF. The variable domain in full, completed from reference TRBV5-6 and TRBJ2-5, reads DAGVTQSPTHLIKTRGQQVTLRCSPKSGHDTVSWYQQALGQGPQFIFQYYEEEERQRGNFPDRFSGHQFPNYSSELNVNALLLGDSALYLCASSLAVRKKETQYFGPGTRLLVL.

This clonotype occurred many times. The chain couples TRBV20-1 to TRBJ1-1; D unclear. V lost 1 base and J 5 bases, leaving 11 bases between the germline ends. Per germline, CDR1 DFQATT and CDR2 SNEGSKA (reference sequence). The length of the CDR3 is 13 residues. The CDR3 DNA sequence: TGCAGTGCTAGAGTTCAACAGCAGACTGAAGCTTTCTTT. It specifies CSARVQQQTEAFF.

V gene TRBV6-5 combines with J gene TRBJ1-5, with a tentative D call TRBD1 (6 bases). The CDR3 loop spans 14 amino acids. V shed 2 bases and J shed 7 bases, with 12 bases lying between them. Germline V gives CDR1 MNHEY, CDR2 SVGAGI. CDR3 sequence (DNA): TGTGCCAGCAGTTACGGGCAGGGGCGGCAGCCCCAGCATTTT. As protein: CASSYGQGRQPQHF.

This clonotype appeared many times. The chain recombines TRBV7-2 with TRBJ2-1; D could derive from TRBD1 or TRBD2 (6 bases each). Germline loops: CDR1 SGHTA, CDR2 FQGNSA. Trimming removed 1 base from V and 15 bases from J, with 13 bases in between. This CDR3 is built from 12 residues. CDR3 amino acids: CASSLGGGPLFF. The CDR3 DNA reads as TGTGCCAGCAGCTTAGGTGGGGGGCCCTTGTTCTTC.

This clonotype was counted a few times. The V and J genes are TRBV18 and TRBJ2-7; D may match TRBD1 or TRBD2 (5 bases each). Trimming removed 4 bases at V and 0 bases at J, with 16 bases between. The germline V gene encodes CDR1 KGHSH and CDR2 LQKENI. This CDR3 comprises 16 residues. The CDR3 is CASSRTSGRRSYEQYF. The CDR3 bases are TGTGCCAGCTCACGGACCTCGGGACGGCGCTCCTACGAGCAGTACTTC.

V usage is TRBV2 and J usage is TRBJ2-4; possibly TRBD1 or TRBD2 for D (5 bases each). The CDR3 length is 17 residues. Trimming removed 4 bases from V and 2 bases from J, with 18 bases in between. The germline V gene encodes CDR1 SNHLY and CDR2 FYNNEI. The CDR3 DNA follows: TGTGCCAGCAGTGTATCCTACCTTTCGGGGCCCAAAAACATTCAGTACTTC. As protein: CASSVSYLSGPKNIQYF. Full variable domain (outside the CDR3, taken from reference TRBV2 and TRBJ2-4): EPEVTQTPSHQVTQMGQEVILRCVPISNHLYFYWYRQILGQKVEFLVSFYNNEISEKSEIFDDQFSVERPDGSNFTLKIRSTKLEDSAMYFCASSVSYLSGPKNIQYFGAGTRLSVL.

The chain is built from TRBV7-9 and TRBJ1-4; 10 bases fit TRBD1. The CDR3 runs 15 residues. Germline values: CDR1 SEHNR, CDR2 FQNEAQ (reference sequence). With V trimmed by 5 bases and J by 7 bases, 7 bases remained unmatched. CDR3 sequence (DNA): TGTGCCAGCAGCGCGACGGGACAGGGGCTTGAAAAACTGTTTTTT. Translating gives CASSATGQGLEKLFF.

This rearrangement joins TRBV11-2 to TRBJ2-3; TRBD2 is a possible D gene (7 bases). The CDR3 runs 17 residues. V was shortened by 4 bases and J by 4 bases, with 21 bases between the two germline ends. Germline-derived CDR1 and CDR2 are SGHAT and FQNNGV. CDR3 in DNA: TGTGCCAGCAGCTCGTCCACGTCCGGGGGGCCCCCAGATACGCAGTATTTT. Its protein is CASSSSTSGGPPDTQYF.

CDR3 in amino acids: CASSVEPGGTGELFF. As DNA, the CDR3 is TGTGCCAGCAGCGTAGAGCCAGGGGGCACCGGGGAGCTGTTTTTT. The chain links TRBV9 to TRBJ2-2; 7 bases line up with TRBD1. The CDR3 is 15 residues long. V lost 0 bases, J lost 4 bases, and 3 bases stayed unmatched. Germline V gives CDR1 SGDLS, CDR2 YYNGEE.

This clonotype was seen a few times. This chain joins TRBV29-1 and TRBJ2-3; possible D gene TRBD2, 6 bases. Between the trimmed V and J ends, which lost 7 bases and 0 bases, there was a span of 8 bases. Germline CDR1 reads SQVTM; CDR2 reads ANQGSEA. The CDR3 runs 12 residues. The CDR3 DNA reads TGCAGCGGGCGGGGTAGCACAGATACGCAGTATTTT. Protein product: CSGRGSTDTQYF.

This chain connects TRBV7-2 to TRBJ2-7, with TRBD1 as a possible D gene (6 bases). The germline V gene has CDR1 SGHTA and CDR2 FQGNSA. The V gene lost 4 bases and the J gene lost 6 bases, with 13 bases spanning the gap. This CDR3 comprises 13 residues. The CDR3 nucleotides are TGTGCCAGCAGCTCCAGGGGTGTCTCCGAGCAGTACTTC. Protein: CASSSRGVSEQYF.

The V gene is TRBV5-1, the J gene TRBJ1-5, with 7 bases aligning to TRBD1. Unmatched junction bases numbered 5, after V lost 4 bases and J lost 4 bases. This CDR3 is 14 amino acids long. The germline CDR1 and CDR2 sequences are SGHRS and YFSETQ. CDR3 coding DNA: TGCGCCAGCAGCCCGACAGGGTTGAATCAGCCCCAGCATTTT. It encodes CASSPTGLNQPQHF.